This T cell receptor (beta chain) was captured by sequencing in a study of Graves' ophthalmopathy and Graves' hyperthyroidism. Study outcomes and limitations: Using 13 signatures, a model distinguished ophthalmopathy from stable hyperthyroidism, reaching around 90% sensitivity and 65% to 84% specificity.

RNA transcripts were the source from which TCR beta CDR3 regions were amplified. HTBI primers were employed in first-round RT-PCR, then a second-round multiplex PCR followed. TCRdb recomputed calls from the multiplex PCR reads with MiXCR, one row per CDR3 protein. The sample holds fewer than 350,000 distinct CDR3 sequences, under 20% seen once. This clonotype occurred many times. Its antigen is currently unknown. Germline V gene sequence: CDR1 MNHEY, CDR2 SMNVEV (reference sequence). The CDR3 consists of 13 residues. Trimming took off 6 bases at V and 4 bases at J, with 12 bases between the two ends. Additional autoimmune diseases, uncontrolled infections, pregnancy or lactation disqualified patients.

The sequence derives from an adult man with Graves' ophthalmopathy. The chain employs TRBV27 and TRBJ1-2, with unresolved D. The sequenced material came from peripheral blood. The CDR3, as DNA: TGTGCCAGCAGACCCTCCTCGAGCTATGGCTACACCTTC. It yields the protein CASRPSSSYGYTF.